This is a list of T cell receptor beta chains from one sample in a study of blood T cell repertoires in COVID-19. Profiled with immunoSEQ multiplex PCR; TCRdb holds only in-frame clones, not every one. This sample has approximately 300,000 clones, with 75% to 90% found just once. The sequencing sample was made of PBMCs or T cells enriched from blood (not recorded which). These receptors all stem from a man in his sixties who had recovered from COVID-19. CDR3s include the opening cysteine and the closing phenylalanine or tryptophan. The order of the fields is clone size, D gene, V gene, CDR3 length, J gene, CDR3 DNA, CDR3 protein. The D gene is left open where the match is weak. Clone sizes are given selectively: once, few, many, or a class where the clone is expanded.

-	TRBD2	TRBV7-2	14	TRBJ2-7	TGTGCCAGCAGCTTAGGCGGGAGTCTCTACGAGCAGTACTTC	CASSLGGSLYEQYF
-	-	TRBV18	14	TRBJ2-7	TGTGCCAGCTCACCTATAGGGGCCGATTACGAGCAGTACTTC	CASSPIGADYEQYF
-	-	TRBV7-7	13	TRBJ2-2	TGTGCTAGCGGAACAGGACCCACCGGGGAGCTGTTTTTT	CASGTGPTGELFF
-	TRBD2	TRBV5-1	13	TRBJ2-1	TGCGCCAGCAGTCAAGCGGGATTAGGGGAGCAGTTCTTC	CASSQAGLGEQFF
-	-	TRBV5-6	13	TRBJ2-7	TGTGCCAGCAGCTTGACAGATTCCTACGAGCAGTACTTC	CASSLTDSYEQYF
-	TRBD2	TRBV3-1/TRBV3-2	15	TRBJ2-5	TGTGCCAGCAGCCAACCGGGAGGAGGGCCGGAGACCCAGTACTTC	CASSQPGGGPETQYF
-	-	TRBV5-8	16	TRBJ1-1	TGTGCCAGCAGCTTGGAGGTAGGGGGGGCCGGGACTGAAGCTTTCTTT	CASSLEVGGAGTEAFF
-	TRBD1	TRBV19	15	TRBJ1-1	TGTGCCAGTAGTATACCCGGGGACAGGAACACTGAAGCTTTCTTT	CASSIPGDRNTEAFF
-	TRBD1	TRBV19	15	TRBJ2-1	TGTGCCAGTAGTATAGGGGACAGGGACTCGGGTGAGCAGTTCTTC	CASSIGDRDSGEQFF
-	TRBD2	TRBV5-1	13	TRBJ2-7	TGCGCCAGCAGTAGCGGGAGGGTGTACGAGCAGTACTTC	CASSSGRVYEQYF
-	-	TRBV5-1	15	TRBJ2-7	TGCGCCAGCAGCCGCTTAGACTCCACCGAGGACGAGCAGTACTTC	CASSRLDSTEDEQYF
-	TRBD1	TRBV5-6	14	TRBJ1-2	TGTGCCAGCAGCTTGGGACAGGGTGGCTATGGCTACACCTTC	CASSLGQGGYGYTF
once	-	TRBV19	13	TRBJ2-1	TGTGCCAGTAGTATAGCTGAGGTGAATGAGCAGTTCTTC	CASSIAEVNEQFF
-	TRBD1	TRBV9	18	TRBJ1-3	TGTGCCAGCAGCCGCGATTCCGGGACAGGGAGCTCTGGAAACACCATATATTTT	CASSRDSGTGSSGNTIYF
-	-	TRBV4-2	15	TRBJ1-2	TGTGCCAGCAGCCAAATTAGTGAGAGAAACTATGGCTACACCTTC	CASSQISERNYGYTF
once	-	TRBV3-1/TRBV3-2	15	TRBJ1-5	TGTGCCAGCAGCTCCATGGACACCAGCAATCAGCCCCAGCATTTT	CASSSMDTSNQPQHF
-	TRBD2	TRBV18	16	TRBJ2-7	TGTGCCAGCTCACAAAGACTAGCGGGGAATACCTACGAGCAGTACTTC	CASSQRLAGNTYEQYF
-	TRBD1	TRBV4-3	16	TRBJ1-6	TGCGCCAGCAGCCAAACCACCGGACAGGATAATTCACCCCTCCACTTT	CASSQTTGQDNSPLHF
-	TRBD1	TRBV2	15	TRBJ1-1	TGTGCCAGCAGGGACTATCAGGGGGCGGGCACTGAAGCTTTCTTT	CASRDYQGAGTEAFF
-	-	TRBV19	14	TRBJ2-1	TGTGCCAGTAGACCTAGCGAGAATTACAATGAGCAGTTCTTC	CASRPSENYNEQFF
-	-	TRBV28	14	TRBJ2-7	TGTGCCAGCACCCAAGAAGGGGAATACTACGAGCAGTACTTC	CASTQEGEYYEQYF
-	-	TRBV28	12	TRBJ1-2	TGTGCCAGCAGTTTATTGGGGCATACTGCCACCTTC	CASSLLGHTATF
-	-	TRBV7-2	14	TRBJ2-1	TGTGCCAGCAGTTCACAGGGATCTTACAATGAGCAGTTCTTC	CASSSQGSYNEQFF
-	TRBD2	TRBV5-1	16	TRBJ2-1	TGCGCCAGCAGCCCCCAGGGACTAGAGGCCCACACTGAGCAGTTCTTC	CASSPQGLEAHTEQFF
-	-	TRBV6-5	15	TRBJ1-4	TGTGCCAGCAGTTACTCAGGCAGGGCGAATGAAAAACTGTTTTTT	CASSYSGRANEKLFF
-	-	TRBV28	16	TRBJ1-5	TGTGCCAGCAGCCCGAGTGGGGGGGCTGGCAATCAGCCCCAGCATTTT	CASSPSGGAGNQPQHF
-	TRBD2	TRBV27	18	TRBJ2-5	TGTGCCAGCAGTTCCCTTTGGCTAGCGGGAGTAGTGGGAGAGACCCAGTACTTC	CASSSLWLAGVVGETQYF
-	TRBD2	TRBV27	15	TRBJ2-1	TGTGCCAGCACTAATCGCGGGAGGGACTACAATGAGCAGTTCTTC	CASTNRGRDYNEQFF
-	-	TRBV2	14	TRBJ1-1	TGTGCCAGCAGTGAAATGTTGGGGAGTAATGAAGCTTTCTTT	CASSEMLGSNEAFF
-	-	TRBV19	15	TRBJ1-1	TGTGCCAGTAGTCCTCCCGCACAGGGCTACACTGAAGCTTTCTTT	CASSPPAQGYTEAFF
-	-	TRBV6-4	14	TRBJ1-2	TGTGCCACCAACAGGACCGAACTACTCTATGGCTACACCTTC	CATNRTELLYGYTF
-	TRBD1	TRBV15	16	TRBJ1-2	TGTGCCACCAGCAGAGCGACTGGGACAGGGGGTTTAAGCTACACCTTC	CATSRATGTGGLSYTF
-	TRBD2	TRBV29-1	13	TRBJ2-5	TGCAGCGAGGTAGCGGGAGGAGGAGAGACCCAGTACTTC	CSEVAGGGETQYF